This T cell receptor beta chain was identified during a study of blood T cell repertoires in COVID-19. The protocol was immunoSEQ multiplex PCR, while the TCRdb copy is restricted to in-frame clones and leaves out a portion. This sample has more than 200,000 clones, with 75% to 85% found just once. The CDR3 has 15 residues. CDR1 WNHNN and CDR2 SYGVQD come from the germline V gene (reference sequence). V lost 3 bases to trimming and J lost 5 bases, with 16 bases between them. Clinical history reported by participants formed the basis on which cohorts were assigned. This TCR was recovered from a woman in her thirties or forties with acute COVID-19. V is TRBV10-1 and J is TRBJ2-5, with D maybe TRBD2 (5 bases). The sample taken for sequencing was PBMCs or T cells enriched from blood (not recorded which). CDR3 in DNA: TGCGCCAGCAGTGACCCCTCTACCCCGGGGGAGACCCAGTACTTC. This translates into CASSDPSTPGETQYF.